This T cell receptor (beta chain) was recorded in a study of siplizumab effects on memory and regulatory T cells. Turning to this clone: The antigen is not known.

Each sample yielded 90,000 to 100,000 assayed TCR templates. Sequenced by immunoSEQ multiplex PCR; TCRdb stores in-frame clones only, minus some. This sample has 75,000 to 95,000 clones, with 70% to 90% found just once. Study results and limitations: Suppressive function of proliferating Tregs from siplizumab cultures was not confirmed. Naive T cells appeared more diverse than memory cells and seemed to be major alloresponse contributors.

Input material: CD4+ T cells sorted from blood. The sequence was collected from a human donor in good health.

The CDR3 DNA reads TGTGCCAGCAGTGAAGGAGGGACAAAGCGTGGCTACACCTTC. Encoded protein: CASSEGGTKRGYTF. This chain links TRBV13 with TRBJ1-2, with D possibly TRBD1 on 6 matching bases. The CDR3 covers 14 residues. Germline CDR1 and CDR2: PRHDT and FYEKMQ (reference sequence). V was clipped by 6 bases and J by 7 bases, with 18 bases between them.